The clone carrying this TCR beta chain was seen repeatedly, ten times or more. These data belong to a study of CD8 T cells in ankylosing spondylitis. V was shortened by 1 base and J by 8 bases, with 12 bases between the two germline ends. Germline V lookup: CDR1 KGHSH, CDR2 LQKENI. The CDR3 is 14 residues long. A single record per CDR3 protein comes from TCRdb applying MiXCR to the 5' RACE reads. The repertoire holds 100,000 to 150,000 distinct CDR3 sequences, over 7% seen once, with approximately 3.4% in the top ten. The chain links TRBV18 to TRBJ2-4; D is undetermined. The source is a male donor with ankylosing spondylitis or in good health (not recorded which). What was sequenced was blood, either unsorted or a sorted T cell fraction (not recorded which). In DNA form, the CDR3 reads TGTGCCAGCTCACCACTGGGGTCTGGGGACATTCAGTACTTC. Amino acids: CASSPLGSGDIQYF.